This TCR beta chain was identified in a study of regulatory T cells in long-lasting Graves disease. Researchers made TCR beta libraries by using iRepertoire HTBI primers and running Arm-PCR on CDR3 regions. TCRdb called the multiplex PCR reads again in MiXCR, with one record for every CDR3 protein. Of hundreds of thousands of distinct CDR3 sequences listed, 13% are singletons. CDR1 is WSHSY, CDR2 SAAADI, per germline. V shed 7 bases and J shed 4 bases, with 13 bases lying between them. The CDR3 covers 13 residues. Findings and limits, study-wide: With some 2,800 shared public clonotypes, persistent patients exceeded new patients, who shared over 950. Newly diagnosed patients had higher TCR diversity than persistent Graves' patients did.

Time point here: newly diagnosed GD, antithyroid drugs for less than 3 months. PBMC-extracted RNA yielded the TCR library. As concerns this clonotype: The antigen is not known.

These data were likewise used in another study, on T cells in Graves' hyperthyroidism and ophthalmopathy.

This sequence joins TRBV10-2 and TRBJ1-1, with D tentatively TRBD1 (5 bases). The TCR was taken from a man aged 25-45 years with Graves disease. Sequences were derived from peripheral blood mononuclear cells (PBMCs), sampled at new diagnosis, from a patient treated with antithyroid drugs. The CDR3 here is CASNTPGTTEAFF. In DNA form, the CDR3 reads TGCGCCAGCAATACCCCTGGGACCACTGAAGCTTTCTTT.